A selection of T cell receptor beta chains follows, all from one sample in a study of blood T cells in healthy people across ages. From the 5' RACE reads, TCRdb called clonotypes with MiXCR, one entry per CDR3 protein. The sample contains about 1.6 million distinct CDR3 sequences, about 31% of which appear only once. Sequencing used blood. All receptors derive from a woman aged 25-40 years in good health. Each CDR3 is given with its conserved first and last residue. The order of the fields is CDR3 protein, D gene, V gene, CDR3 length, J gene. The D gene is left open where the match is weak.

CDR3 protein: CSVMGAISSTDTQYF
D gene: .
V gene: TRBV29-1
CDR3 length: 15
J gene: TRBJ2-3

CDR3 protein: CASSRPAQAYNEQFF
D gene: .
V gene: TRBV19
CDR3 length: 15
J gene: TRBJ2-1

CDR3 protein: CASRLVRGFREDTQYF
D gene: .
V gene: TRBV2
CDR3 length: 16
J gene: TRBJ2-3

CDR3 protein: CASSPGRIGESYPYEQYF
D gene: .
V gene: TRBV5-5
CDR3 length: 18
J gene: TRBJ2-7

CDR3 protein: CASSPTLTYEQYF
D gene: .
V gene: TRBV3-1
CDR3 length: 13
J gene: TRBJ2-7

CDR3 protein: CASSPASSTDTQYF
D gene: .
V gene: TRBV28
CDR3 length: 14
J gene: TRBJ2-3

CDR3 protein: CASSFTSTSEETQYF
D gene: .
V gene: TRBV11-2
CDR3 length: 15
J gene: TRBJ2-5

CDR3 protein: CASSYSLNAGSSPLHF
D gene: .
V gene: TRBV6-5
CDR3 length: 16
J gene: TRBJ1-6

CDR3 protein: CASSSPQRQGSLDTQYF
D gene: TRBD1
V gene: TRBV27
CDR3 length: 17
J gene: TRBJ2-3

CDR3 protein: CASSYRTDRASYGYTF
D gene: TRBD1
V gene: TRBV6-6
CDR3 length: 16
J gene: TRBJ1-2

CDR3 protein: CSVEDLGGANYEQYF
D gene: .
V gene: TRBV29-1
CDR3 length: 15
J gene: TRBJ2-7

CDR3 protein: CASSLLSAGGITYNEQFF
D gene: TRBD2
V gene: TRBV27
CDR3 length: 18
J gene: TRBJ2-1

CDR3 protein: CASSVRGAGANVLTF
D gene: TRBD2
V gene: TRBV9
CDR3 length: 15
J gene: TRBJ2-6

CDR3 protein: CASRQDRARIYEQYF
D gene: TRBD1
V gene: TRBV27
CDR3 length: 15
J gene: TRBJ2-7

CDR3 protein: CSALQLAGVGNEQFF
D gene: TRBD2
V gene: TRBV20-1
CDR3 length: 15
J gene: TRBJ2-1

CDR3 protein: CASSLTLSGGGAQYF
D gene: TRBD2
V gene: TRBV7-3
CDR3 length: 15
J gene: TRBJ2-3

CDR3 protein: CASTGLSSYEQYF
D gene: .
V gene: TRBV27
CDR3 length: 13
J gene: TRBJ2-7

CDR3 protein: CSASFVQGVSDEQFF
D gene: TRBD1
V gene: TRBV20-1
CDR3 length: 15
J gene: TRBJ2-1

CDR3 protein: CASSSAGAGTGELFF
D gene: TRBD2
V gene: TRBV27
CDR3 length: 15
J gene: TRBJ2-2

CDR3 protein: CASSSGQGAYAYEQYF
D gene: TRBD1
V gene: TRBV6-6
CDR3 length: 16
J gene: TRBJ2-7

CDR3 protein: CASSSGGGDTQYF
D gene: TRBD2
V gene: TRBV7-6
CDR3 length: 13
J gene: TRBJ2-3

CDR3 protein: CSVDDPGTSGTKETQYF
D gene: TRBD2
V gene: TRBV20-1
CDR3 length: 17
J gene: TRBJ2-5

CDR3 protein: CASSLTPRQGGNEQYF
D gene: .
V gene: TRBV27
CDR3 length: 16
J gene: .

CDR3 protein: CASSPTSGDNEQFF
D gene: TRBD2
V gene: TRBV18
CDR3 length: 14
J gene: TRBJ2-1

CDR3 protein: CATSREQNRGTEAFF
D gene: TRBD1
V gene: TRBV15
CDR3 length: 15
J gene: TRBJ1-1

CDR3 protein: CASSQGPAYVGETQYF
D gene: .
V gene: TRBV4-2
CDR3 length: 16
J gene: TRBJ2-5

CDR3 protein: CASSPQSGGETQYF
D gene: .
V gene: TRBV18
CDR3 length: 14
J gene: TRBJ2-5

CDR3 protein: CSARGGNSNQPQHF
D gene: .
V gene: TRBV20-1
CDR3 length: 14
J gene: TRBJ1-5

CDR3 protein: CASSPSPNEQYF
D gene: .
V gene: TRBV5-1
CDR3 length: 12
J gene: TRBJ2-7

CDR3 protein: CASSSPPLRGSYNEQFF
D gene: .
V gene: TRBV7-8
CDR3 length: 17
J gene: TRBJ2-1

CDR3 protein: CSARVETQYF
D gene: .
V gene: TRBV20-1
CDR3 length: 10
J gene: TRBJ2-5

CDR3 protein: CSVMRTGETQYF
D gene: .
V gene: TRBV29-1
CDR3 length: 12
J gene: TRBJ2-5

CDR3 protein: CASSPEAGGPHEQYF
D gene: TRBD2
V gene: TRBV5-1
CDR3 length: 15
J gene: TRBJ2-7

CDR3 protein: CASSLTGSNTDTQYF
D gene: .
V gene: TRBV27
CDR3 length: 15
J gene: TRBJ2-3

CDR3 protein: CASSPNPLTSRGTRDTRYF
D gene: .
V gene: TRBV12-3/TRBV12-4
CDR3 length: 19
J gene: TRBJ2-3

CDR3 protein: CASSLDRQSRIGNEQFF
D gene: .
V gene: TRBV7-7
CDR3 length: 17
J gene: TRBJ2-1

CDR3 protein: CSANMGILYGYTF
D gene: .
V gene: TRBV20-1
CDR3 length: 13
J gene: TRBJ1-2

CDR3 protein: CASSQRSTNEKLFF
D gene: .
V gene: TRBV4-1
CDR3 length: 14
J gene: TRBJ1-4

CDR3 protein: CASSVTGGGVLPLHF
D gene: .
V gene: TRBV9
CDR3 length: 15
J gene: TRBJ1-6

CDR3 protein: CANLVGGLASTGELFF
D gene: TRBD2
V gene: TRBV9
CDR3 length: 16
J gene: TRBJ2-2

CDR3 protein: CSARHPGTGGRVGYTF
D gene: TRBD1
V gene: TRBV20-1
CDR3 length: 16
J gene: TRBJ1-2

CDR3 protein: CASSVEAGGSYGYTF
D gene: TRBD1
V gene: TRBV9
CDR3 length: 15
J gene: TRBJ1-2